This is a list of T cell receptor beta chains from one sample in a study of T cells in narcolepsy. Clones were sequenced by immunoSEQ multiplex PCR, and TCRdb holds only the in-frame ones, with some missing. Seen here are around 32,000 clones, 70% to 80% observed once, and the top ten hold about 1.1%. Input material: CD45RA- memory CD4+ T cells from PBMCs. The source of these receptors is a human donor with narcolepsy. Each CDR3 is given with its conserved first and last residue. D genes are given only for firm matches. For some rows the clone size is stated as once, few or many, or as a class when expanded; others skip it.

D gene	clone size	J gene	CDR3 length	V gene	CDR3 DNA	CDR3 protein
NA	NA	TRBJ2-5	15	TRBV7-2	TGTGCCAGCAGCCAGGTCGGGCGTCGGCAAGAGACCCAGTACTTC	CASSQVGRRQETQYF
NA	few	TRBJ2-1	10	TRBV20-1	TGCAGTGCTAGAAGGGATGAGCAGTTCTTC	CSARRDEQFF
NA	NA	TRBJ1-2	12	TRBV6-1	TGTGCCAGCAGTGGCAGGGTGGGTGGCTACACCTTC	CASSGRVGGYTF
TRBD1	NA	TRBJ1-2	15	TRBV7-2	TGTGCCAGCAGCCGGACAGGGGGCGGGGACTATGGCTACACCTTC	CASSRTGGGDYGYTF
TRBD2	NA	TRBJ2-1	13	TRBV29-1	TGCAGCGCCTCCGGGAGGTCCCTCAATGAGCAGTTCTTC	CSASGRSLNEQFF
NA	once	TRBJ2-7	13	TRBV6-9	TGTGCCAGCACCGATCATTCCCCCTACGAGCAGTACTTC	CASTDHSPYEQYF
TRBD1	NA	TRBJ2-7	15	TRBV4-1	TGCGCCAGCAGCCTTGGACAGGGCCCCGGGGGCGAGCAGTACTTC	CASSLGQGPGGEQYF
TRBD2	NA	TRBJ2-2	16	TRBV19	TGTGCCAGTACCCAAAGGCTAGCGGGGTACACCGGGGAGCTGTTTTTT	CASTQRLAGYTGELFF
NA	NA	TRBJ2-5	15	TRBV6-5	TGTGCCAGCAGCGACATCGGGGCAGTGGGAGAGACCCAGTACTTC	CASSDIGAVGETQYF
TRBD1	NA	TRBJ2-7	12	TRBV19	TGTGCCACGACAGGGCCAGGGGTCGAGCAGTACTTC	CATTGPGVEQYF
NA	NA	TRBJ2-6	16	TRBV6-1	TGTGCCAGCAGTGACCCAATCGCCTCTGGGGCCAACGTCCTGACTTTC	CASSDPIASGANVLTF
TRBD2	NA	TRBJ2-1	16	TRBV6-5	TGTGCCAGCAGTTGGGGTCGCGGGAGTTTTGCAGATGAGCAGTTCTTC	CASSWGRGSFADEQFF
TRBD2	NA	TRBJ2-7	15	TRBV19	TGTGCCAGTAGCCCGCTAGCGGGAACTTCCTACGAGCAGTACTTC	CASSPLAGTSYEQYF
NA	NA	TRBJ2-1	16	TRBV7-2	TGTGCCAGCAGCTTACGGGCGGATCAGTCCTACAATGAGCAGTTCTTC	CASSLRADQSYNEQFF
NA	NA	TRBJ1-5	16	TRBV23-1	TGCGCCAGCAGGCATTCTGGGACTAAGAGCAATCAGCCCCAGCATTTT	CASRHSGTKSNQPQHF
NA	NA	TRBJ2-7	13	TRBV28	TGTGCCATCAAAGAGGGGGTGGAGTACGAGCAGTACTTC	CAIKEGVEYEQYF
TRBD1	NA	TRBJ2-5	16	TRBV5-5	TGTGCCAGCGCAGCTAAGGACAGGATTGCGCAAGAGACCCAGTACTTC	CASAAKDRIAQETQYF
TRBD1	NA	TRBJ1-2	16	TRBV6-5	TGTGCCAGCAGTTACTCCCGGACAGGGGGGAACTATGGCTACACCTTC	CASSYSRTGGNYGYTF
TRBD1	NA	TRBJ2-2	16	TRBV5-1	TGCGCCAGCAGATCTACGGCAGGGGGCGCGGTCGGGGAGCTGTTTTTT	CASRSTAGGAVGELFF
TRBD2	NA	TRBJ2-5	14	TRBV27	TGTGCCAGCGGACTAGCGGGGGTACAAGAGACCCAGTACTTC	CASGLAGVQETQYF
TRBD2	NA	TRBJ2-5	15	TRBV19	TGTGCCAGTAGCCCGGGACTAGCGGGGGGAGGGGCCCAGTACTTC	CASSPGLAGGGAQYF
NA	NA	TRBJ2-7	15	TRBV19	TGTGCCACCCGGGTCGGGCCGGCCTCCTCCTACGAGCAGTACTTC	CATRVGPASSYEQYF
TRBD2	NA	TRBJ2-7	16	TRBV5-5	TGTGCCAGCAGCTTGACGGGGACTAGCGTGAACTACGAGCAGTACTTC	CASSLTGTSVNYEQYF
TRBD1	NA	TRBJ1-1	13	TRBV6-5	TGTGCCAGCAGTAACCGACAGGGCACTGAAGCTTTCTTT	CASSNRQGTEAFF
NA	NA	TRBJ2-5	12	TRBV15	TGTGCCACCAGCAGAGAGTTAGAGACCCAGTACTTC	CATSRELETQYF
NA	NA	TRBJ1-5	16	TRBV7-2	TGTGCCAGCAGCCCCCGAGGGGGGACTCGCAATCAGCCCCAGCATTTT	CASSPRGGTRNQPQHF
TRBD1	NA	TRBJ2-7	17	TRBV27	TGTGCCAGCAGTCTCTGGCCCGGGGACAGGGGACCCTACGAGCAGTACTTC	CASSLWPGDRGPYEQYF
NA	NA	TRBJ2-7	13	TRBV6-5	TGTGCCAGCAGTTTTGGGGGCACCTACGAGCAGTACTTC	CASSFGGTYEQYF
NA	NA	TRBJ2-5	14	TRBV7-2	TGTGCCAGCAGCTTCGGACAAGCGGGAGAGACCCAGTACTTC	CASSFGQAGETQYF
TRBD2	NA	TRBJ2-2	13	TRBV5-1	TGCGCCAGCAGCCCTAGCGGCACCGGGGAGCTGTTTTTT	CASSPSGTGELFF
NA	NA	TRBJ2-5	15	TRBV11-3	TGTGCCAGCAGCTTATCTGGCAGGGGGGTAGAGACCCAGTACTTC	CASSLSGRGVETQYF
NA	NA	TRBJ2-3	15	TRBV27	TGTGCCAGCAGTTTAGGGGGTAGTAAGACAGATACGCAGTATTTT	CASSLGGSKTDTQYF
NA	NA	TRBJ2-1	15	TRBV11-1	TGTGCCAGCAGCTTAGATCCCGGACCCTACAATGAGCAGTTCTTC	CASSLDPGPYNEQFF
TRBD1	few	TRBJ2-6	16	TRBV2	TGTGCCAGCACCCGGGACAGACTCTCTGGGGCCAACGTCCTGACTTTC	CASTRDRLSGANVLTF
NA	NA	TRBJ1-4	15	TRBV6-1	TGTGCCAGCAGTGACCAAGCCCAAACTAATGAAAAACTGTTTTTT	CASSDQAQTNEKLFF
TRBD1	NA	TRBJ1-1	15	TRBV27	TGTGCCAGCAGTTTGAGGCACCCCAGGGGGACTGAAGCTTTCTTT	CASSLRHPRGTEAFF
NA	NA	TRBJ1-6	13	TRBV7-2	TGTGCCAGCACCCAGGGTGTGGGTTCACCCCTCCACTTT	CASTQGVGSPLHF
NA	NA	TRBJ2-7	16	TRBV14	TGTGCCAGCAGCCAAGACCCGCTCTCCCGGACCTACGAGCAGTACTTC	CASSQDPLSRTYEQYF
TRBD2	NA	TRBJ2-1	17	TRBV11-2	TGTGCCAGCAGCTTAGGGACCGGGACTACTACGTCCCATGAGCAGTTCTTC	CASSLGTGTTTSHEQFF
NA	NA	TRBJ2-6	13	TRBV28	TGTGCCAGCAATAAGTCTGGGGCCAACGTCCTGACTTTC	CASNKSGANVLTF
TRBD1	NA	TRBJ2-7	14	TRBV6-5	TGTGCCAGCAGCCCCGGGACAGGGAAAAACGAGCAGTACTTC	CASSPGTGKNEQYF
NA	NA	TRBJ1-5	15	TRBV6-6	TGTGCCAGCAGCCTAACGGGGGGCGCCAATCAGCCCCAGCATTTT	CASSLTGGANQPQHF
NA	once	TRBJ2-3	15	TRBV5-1	TGCGCCAGCAGCTTGGACGGGGTCGGCACAGATACGCAGTATTTT	CASSLDGVGTDTQYF
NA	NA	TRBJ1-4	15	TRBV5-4	TGTGCCAGCAGCACCGGGGCTACAACTAATGAAAAACTGTTTTTT	CASSTGATTNEKLFF
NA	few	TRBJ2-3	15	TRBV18	TGTGCCAGCTCACCACCCAGCGGGAGCACAGATACGCAGTATTTT	CASSPPSGSTDTQYF
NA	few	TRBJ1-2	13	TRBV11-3	TGTGCCAGCAGCTCTAGCACATGGGAAGGCTACACCTTC	CASSSSTWEGYTF
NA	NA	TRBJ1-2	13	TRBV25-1	TGTGCCAGCAGGCAGGGGTGGGTAGACGGCTACACCTTC	CASRQGWVDGYTF
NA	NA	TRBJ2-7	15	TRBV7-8	TGTGCCAGCAGCTTAGCGGAGGGGAGGTCCTACGAGCAGTACTTC	CASSLAEGRSYEQYF
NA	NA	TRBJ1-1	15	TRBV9	TGTGCCAGCGCCCCTGGGACCCTCGGGAGCACTGAAGCTTTCTTT	CASAPGTLGSTEAFF
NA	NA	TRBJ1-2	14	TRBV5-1	TGCGCCAGCAGCTTGGCAGGGAACGACTATGGCTACACCTTC	CASSLAGNDYGYTF
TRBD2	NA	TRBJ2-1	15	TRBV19	TGTGCCAGTAGTATCGGCGGGAGGGCCTACAATGAGCAGTTCTTC	CASSIGGRAYNEQFF
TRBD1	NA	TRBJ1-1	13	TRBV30	TGTGCCTGGAGTAAGACAGGGGGCACTGAAGCTTTCTTT	CAWSKTGGTEAFF
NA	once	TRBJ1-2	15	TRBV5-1	TGCGCCAGCAGGAAAGACGGAGGTTCTAACTATGGCTACACCTTC	CASRKDGGSNYGYTF